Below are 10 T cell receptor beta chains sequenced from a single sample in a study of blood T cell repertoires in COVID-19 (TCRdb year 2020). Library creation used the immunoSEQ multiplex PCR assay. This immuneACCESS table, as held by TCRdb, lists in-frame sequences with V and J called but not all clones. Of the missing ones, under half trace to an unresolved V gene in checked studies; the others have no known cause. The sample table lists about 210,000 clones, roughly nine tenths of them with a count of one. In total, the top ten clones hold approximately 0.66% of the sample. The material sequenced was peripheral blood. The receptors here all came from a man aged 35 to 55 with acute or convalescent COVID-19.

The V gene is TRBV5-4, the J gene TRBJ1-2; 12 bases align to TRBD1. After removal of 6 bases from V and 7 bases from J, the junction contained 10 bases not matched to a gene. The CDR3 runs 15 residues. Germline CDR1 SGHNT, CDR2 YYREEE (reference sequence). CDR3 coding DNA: TGTGCCAGCATCAACACCGGGACAGGGGGCGGTGGCTACACCTTC. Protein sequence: CASINTGTGGGGYTF.

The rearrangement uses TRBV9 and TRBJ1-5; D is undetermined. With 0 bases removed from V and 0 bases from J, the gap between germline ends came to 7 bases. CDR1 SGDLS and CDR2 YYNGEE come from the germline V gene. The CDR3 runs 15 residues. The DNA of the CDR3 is TGTGCCAGCAGCGTAGATGCGGGTAGCAATCAGCCCCAGCATTTT. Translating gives CASSVDAGSNQPQHF.

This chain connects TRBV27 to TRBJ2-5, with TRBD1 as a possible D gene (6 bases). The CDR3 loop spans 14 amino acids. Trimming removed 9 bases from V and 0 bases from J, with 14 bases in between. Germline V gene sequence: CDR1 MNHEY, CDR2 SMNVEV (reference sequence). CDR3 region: CASNPGTNQETQYF. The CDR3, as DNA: TGTGCCAGTAACCCCGGGACAAACCAAGAGACCCAGTACTTC.

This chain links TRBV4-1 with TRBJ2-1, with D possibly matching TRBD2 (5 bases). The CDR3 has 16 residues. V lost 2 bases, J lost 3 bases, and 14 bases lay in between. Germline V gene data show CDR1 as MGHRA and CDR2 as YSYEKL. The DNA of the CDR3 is TGCGCCAGCAGCCAACGATATGGACTCTACTACAATGAGCAGTTCTTC. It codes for CASSQRYGLYYNEQFF.

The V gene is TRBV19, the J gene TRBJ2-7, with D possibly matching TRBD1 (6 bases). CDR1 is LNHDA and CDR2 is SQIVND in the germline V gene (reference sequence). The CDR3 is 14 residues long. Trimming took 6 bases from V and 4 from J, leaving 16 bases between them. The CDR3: CASSPPGHSYEQYF. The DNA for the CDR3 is TGTGCCAGTAGCCCTCCGGGACATTCGTACGAGCAGTACTTC.

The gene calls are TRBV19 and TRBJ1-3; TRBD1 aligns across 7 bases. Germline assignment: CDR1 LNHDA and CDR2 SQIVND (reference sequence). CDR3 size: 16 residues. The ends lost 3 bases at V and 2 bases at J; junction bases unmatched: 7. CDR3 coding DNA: TGTGCCAGTAGTATTTGGAGGGGGCTAGCTGGAAACACCATATATTTT. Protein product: CASSIWRGLAGNTIYF.

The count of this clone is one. CDR3 amino acids: CASSSTRDRYSYGYTF. The CDR3 nucleotides are TGTGCCAGCAGCTCGACCAGGGACAGGTATAGCTATGGCTACACCTTC. The chain is built from TRBV5-8 and TRBJ1-2, with 8 bases fitting TRBD1. Germline V gene lookup returns CDR1 SGHTS and CDR2 YDEGEE. With 3 bases clipped from V and 4 bases from J, the junction kept 11 bases outside the gene matches. The CDR3 extends over 16 amino acids.

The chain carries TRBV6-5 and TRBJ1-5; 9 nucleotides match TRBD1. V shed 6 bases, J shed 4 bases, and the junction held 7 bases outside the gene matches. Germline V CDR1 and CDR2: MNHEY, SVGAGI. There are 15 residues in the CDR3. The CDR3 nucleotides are TGTGCCAGCAGACTACAGGGGGCATATAATCAGCCCCAGCATTTT. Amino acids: CASRLQGAYNQPQHF.

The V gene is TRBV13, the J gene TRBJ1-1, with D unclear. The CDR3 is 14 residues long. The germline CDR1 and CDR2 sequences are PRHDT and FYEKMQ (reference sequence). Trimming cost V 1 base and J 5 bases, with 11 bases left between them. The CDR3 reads CASSLEDRGTEAFF. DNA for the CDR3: TGTGCCAGCAGCTTAGAGGACCGAGGGACTGAAGCTTTCTTT. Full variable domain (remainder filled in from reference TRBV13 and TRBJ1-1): AAGVIQSPRHLIKEKRETATLKCYPIPRHDTVYWYQQGPGQDPQFLISFYEKMQSDKGSIPDRFSAQQFSDYHSELNMSSLELGDSALYFCASSLEDRGTEAFFGQGTRLTVV.

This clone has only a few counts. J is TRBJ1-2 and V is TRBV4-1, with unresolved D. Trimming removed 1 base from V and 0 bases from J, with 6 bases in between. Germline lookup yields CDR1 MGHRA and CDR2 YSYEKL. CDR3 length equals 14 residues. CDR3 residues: CASSQVTANYGYTF. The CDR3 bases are TGCGCCAGCAGCCAAGTAACAGCTAACTATGGCTACACCTTC.